A single sample is the source of the 5 T cell receptor beta chains below, sequenced in a study of PD-1 blockade in classical Hodgkin lymphoma. Sample time point: cycle 4 day 1 (C4D1), after 6 weeks of nivolumab. No patient escaped relapse after autologous stem cell transplantation, and brentuximab vedotin exposure varied. Magnetic negative selection was used to purify CD8+ T cells from thawed PBMCs. Sequenced by immunoSEQ multiplex PCR; TCRdb stores in-frame clones only, minus some. The table includes about 8,100 clones, about four fifths detected once. The starting material was CD8+ T cells from blood, obtained before the fourth cycle of nivolumab. These receptors all stem from a human donor with classical Hodgkin lymphoma.

The rearrangement joins TRBV27 to TRBJ1-6, with D perhaps matching TRBD1 (5 bases). The V and J ends lost 8 bases and 9 bases respectively, with 20 bases between them. The CDR3 is made up of 15 amino acids. Germline V gene data show CDR1 as MNHEY and CDR2 as SMNVEV (reference sequence). This CDR3 is CASQPFQGRTSPLHF. The DNA for the CDR3 is TGTGCCAGCCAACCTTTCCAGGGTAGAACTTCACCCCTCCACTTT.

The chain combines TRBV10-2 with TRBJ2-5, with D possibly matching TRBD2 (6 bases). Germline V gene data show CDR1 as WSHSY and CDR2 as SAAADI. This CDR3 comprises 12 residues. The V and J ends lost 4 bases and 3 bases respectively, with 6 bases between them. The CDR3 region has the DNA TGCGCCAGCAGTGGGGGGGAAGAGACCCAGTACTTC. Its protein product is CASSGGEETQYF.

The V call is TRBV6-5, the J call TRBJ1-1; the D gene is possibly TRBD1 (5 bases). Trimming removed 2 bases at V and 1 base at J, with 5 bases between. This CDR3 spans 13 amino acids. Germline V lookup: CDR1 MNHEY, CDR2 SVGAGI. The CDR3 loop reads CASSYGGNTEAFF. The CDR3 DNA is TGTGCCAGCAGTTACGGGGGGAACACTGAAGCTTTCTTT.

J is TRBJ1-1 and V is TRBV6-5; 9 bases match TRBD1. The CDR3 is made up of 15 amino acids. The V gene's germline CDR1 is MNHEY and CDR2 SVGAGI. The V and J ends lost 6 bases and 6 bases, in that order; junction bases with no gene match: 11. CDR3 residues: CASRPDRGGVAEAFF. The CDR3 DNA reads as TGTGCCAGCAGGCCGGACAGGGGAGGTGTTGCTGAAGCTTTCTTT.

J is TRBJ2-3 and V is TRBV6-5, with D unclear. The germline V gene has CDR1 MNHEY and CDR2 SVGAGI. The V end was cut by 10 bases, the J end by 1 base, with 18 bases between. The CDR3 consists of 15 residues. Here the CDR3 reads CATNRRPEGTDTQYF. CDR3 nucleotide sequence: TGTGCCACCAATCGCCGGCCTGAGGGCACAGATACGCAGTATTTT.